The clone carrying this T cell receptor beta chain showed up just a few times. The data are from a study of identical twins. TCRdb reprocessed the 5' RACE reads via MiXCR and lists one record per CDR3 protein. The table lists over 200,000 distinct CDR3 sequences, roughly a tenth of them singletons, with 9% to 10% in the top ten. This receptor was obtained from a man aged 50 to 60 in good health. The sequencing sample was made of memory T cells sorted from blood.

The CDR3 region is CSVEGGQGARYNEQFF. For the CDR3, the DNA is TGCAGCGTTGAAGGCGGGCAGGGGGCTAGGTACAATGAGCAGTTCTTC. V usage is TRBV29-1 and J usage is TRBJ2-1, with 8 bases that match TRBD1. In germline, CDR1 is SQVTM, CDR2 ANQGSEA. The CDR3 length is 16 residues. V lost 1 base and J lost 4; bases outside the gene matches: 9.